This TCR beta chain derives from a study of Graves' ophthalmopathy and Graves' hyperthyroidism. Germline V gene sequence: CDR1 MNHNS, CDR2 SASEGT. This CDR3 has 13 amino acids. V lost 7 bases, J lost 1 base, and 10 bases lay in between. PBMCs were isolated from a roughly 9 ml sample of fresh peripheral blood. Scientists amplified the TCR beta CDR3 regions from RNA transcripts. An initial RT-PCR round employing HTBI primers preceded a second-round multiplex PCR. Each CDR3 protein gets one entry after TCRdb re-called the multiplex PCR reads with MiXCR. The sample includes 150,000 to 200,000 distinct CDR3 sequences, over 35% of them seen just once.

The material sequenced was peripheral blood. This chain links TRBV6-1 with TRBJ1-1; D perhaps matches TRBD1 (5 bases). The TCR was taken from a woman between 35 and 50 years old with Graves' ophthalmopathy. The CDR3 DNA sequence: TGTGCCAGCAAGGTTGGGGGGAACACTGAAGCTTTCTTT. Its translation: CASKVGGNTEAFF.